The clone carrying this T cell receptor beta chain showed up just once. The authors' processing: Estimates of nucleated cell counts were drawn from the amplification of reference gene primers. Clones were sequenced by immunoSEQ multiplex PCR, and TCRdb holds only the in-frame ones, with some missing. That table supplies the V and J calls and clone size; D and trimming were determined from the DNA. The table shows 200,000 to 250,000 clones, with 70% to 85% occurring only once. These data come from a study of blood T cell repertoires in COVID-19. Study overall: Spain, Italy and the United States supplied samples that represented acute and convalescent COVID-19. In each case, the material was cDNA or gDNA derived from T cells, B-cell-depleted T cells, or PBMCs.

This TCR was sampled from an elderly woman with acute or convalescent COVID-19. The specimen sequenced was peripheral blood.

CDR3: CASSRGLVGSDTQYF. In DNA form, the CDR3 reads TGTGCCAGCAGCCGCGGACTAGTCGGTTCAGATACGCAGTATTTT. The chain uses TRBV3-1 (or the pseudogene TRBV3-2) and TRBJ2-3, with TRBD2 identical over 7 bases. The germline V gene has CDR1 LGHDT and CDR2 YNNKEL (reference sequence). The CDR3 is 15 amino acids. The V gene end was trimmed by 4 bases and the J gene end by 4 bases; junction bases not matched to a gene: 8.